One and the same sample provided the 4 T cell receptor beta chains below, sequenced in a study of regulatory T cells in long-lasting Graves disease. Combining iRepertoire HTBI primers with Arm-PCR of CDR3 regions, the authors built TCR beta libraries. TCRdb independently ran MiXCR on the multiplex PCR reads; one entry per CDR3 protein. The data show 600,000 to 850,000 distinct CDR3 sequences, about 32% seen once. Indicated time point: persistent/refractory GD, antithyroid drugs over 5 years with positive TRAb. RNA isolated from PBMCs was used to make the TCR library. The sequencing used peripheral blood mononuclear cells (PBMCs), collected when the disease was refractory, from a patient treated with antithyroid drugs. Source of these receptors: a female donor with Graves disease.

This clonotype has just a few counts. The rearrangement uses TRBV6-9 and TRBJ1-2; no definite D call. V gave up 3 bases and J gave up 0 bases, with 14 bases separating them. CDR3 length equals 16 residues. CDR1 and CDR2 from the germline V gene are MNHGY and SVAAGI. The CDR3 protein is CASSYSAERANYGYTF. As DNA, the CDR3 is TGTGCCAGCAGTTACTCCGCTGAGAGGGCTAACTATGGCTACACCTTC.

The rearrangement uses TRBV30 and TRBJ1-2; perhaps TRBD1 as D (6 bases). The length of the CDR3 is 13 residues. The germline V and J ends were trimmed by 2 bases and 7 bases, with 14 bases remaining between them. Germline assignment: CDR1 GTSNPN and CDR2 SVGIG (reference sequence). The CDR3 is CAWSPNGGLGYTF. The CDR3 nucleotides read TGTGCCTGGAGTCCCAACGGGGGGCTTGGCTACACCTTC.

This clonotype was observed many times. The rearrangement uses TRBV7-2 and TRBJ2-5; 10 nucleotides agree with TRBD2. Germline trimming cut 4 bases from V and 2 bases from J; bases unmatched to any gene: 10. Per the germline V gene, CDR1 is SGHTA and CDR2 is FQGNSA. The CDR3 consists of 17 residues. In DNA form, the CDR3 reads TGTGCCAGCAGCTCCCAACCGGGACTAGCGTTACAAGAGACCCAGTACTTC. Translating it yields CASSSQPGLALQETQYF. Drawing the rest from reference TRBV7-2 and TRBJ2-5, the complete variable domain is GAGVSQSPSNKVTEKGKDVELRCDPISGHTALYWYRQSLGQGLEFLIYFQGNSAPDKSGLPSDRFSAERTGGSVSTLTIQRTQQEDSAVYLCASSSQPGLALQETQYFGPGTRLLVL.

The V gene is TRBV6-1, the J gene TRBJ2-3; no definite D call. Germline V gives CDR1 MNHNS, CDR2 SASEGT. This CDR3 contains 16 residues. Trimming cost V 1 base and J 4 bases, with 15 bases left between them. DNA for the CDR3: TGTGCCAGCAGTGAAGGTGGTTACCTGGGCGCAGATACGCAGTATTTT. Its translation: CASSEGGYLGADTQYF.